The 5 T cell receptor beta chains presented below share a single source sample, sequenced in a study of cytomegalovirus exposure and HLA in healthy donors. Researchers ran the PCR with 60 Vbeta and 13 Jbeta primers. Data came from immunoSEQ multiplex PCR; TCRdb stores just in-frame clones and leaves some out. The sample lists about 200,000 clones, 60% to 85% occurring once. The sequenced material came from PBMCs. These receptors all stem from a girl between 10 and 17 years old in good health and CMV-seropositive.

The chain carries TRBV18 and TRBJ1-1, with D perhaps matching TRBD1 (6 bases). With 4 bases removed from V and 3 bases from J, the gap between germline ends came to 9 bases. Per germline, CDR1 KGHSH and CDR2 LQKENI. CDR3 length: 13 amino acids. The CDR3 DNA is TGTGCCAGCTCACGACCAGGGGACACTGAAGCTTTCTTT. It encodes CASSRPGDTEAFF.

This clone came up a few times. This chain uses TRBV11-3 with TRBJ2-1; D might be TRBD2 (5 bases). Trimming cost V 5 bases and J 9 bases, with 17 bases left between them. In germline, CDR1 is SGHNT, CDR2 YENEEA. The CDR3 extends over 14 amino acids. The CDR3 nucleotides read TGTGCCAGCAGCACCCGGGCCCCTCGGGGTGAGCAGTTCTTC. The encoded protein is CASSTRAPRGEQFF.

The rearrangement uses TRBV29-1 and TRBJ2-7; 7 bases fit TRBD2. Germline trimming cut 3 bases from V and 3 bases from J; bases unmatched to any gene: 8. Germline CDR1 SQVTM, CDR2 ANQGSEA. The length of the CDR3 is 14 residues. This chain's CDR3 is CSVEVGGGIYEQYF. The CDR3 region has the DNA TGCAGCGTTGAGGTTGGGGGGGGGATCTACGAGCAGTACTTC.

The rearrangement uses TRBV14 and TRBJ2-3, with 11 bases identical to TRBD2. From germline, CDR1 is SGHDN and CDR2 FVKESK. The ends lost 1 base at V and 5 bases at J; junction bases unmatched: 5. The CDR3 runs 16 residues. CDR3 nucleotide sequence: TGTGCCAGCAGCCAAGTCCTAGCGGGGGGACGAGATACGCAGTATTTT. It encodes CASSQVLAGGRDTQYF.

Comment on this clone: Other DNA sequences in this specimen translate into the identical CDR3. The CDR3 region has the DNA TGTGCCAGCAGCTCGGGTGACAGGACCCATTCACCCCTCCACTTT. Translated: CASSSGDRTHSPLHF. V usage is TRBV11-2 and J usage is TRBJ1-6; TRBD1 might be the D (6 bases). This CDR3 has 15 residues. Germline V gene lookup returns CDR1 SGHAT and CDR2 FQNNGV. Trimming took 4 bases from V and 8 from J, leaving 15 bases between them.